This T cell receptor beta chain is drawn from a study of tumor-infiltrating lymphocytes in primary liver carcinoma. TCR beta cDNA was reverse-transcribed from 450 to 500 ng of total RNA. The reaction used a constant-region primer and ProtoScript II reverse transcriptase. Employing slightly modified ARM-PCR, three nested multiplex PCR rounds were run, and these gave rise to the TCR beta libraries. Use of TRBV1-TRBV30 forward primers with a C-beta reverse primer characterized the first two PCR rounds, which lasted about 9 cycles each. TCRdb reprocessed the multiplex PCR reads with MiXCR, giving one entry per CDR3 protein. The table records about 54,000 distinct CDR3 sequences, about 68% of them present only once. Co-extraction of both nucleic acids (RNA and DNA) used about 18-31 mg of unsorted bulk tissue. Patients in the cohort were treatment-naive and living with chronic HBV infection. Regarding this clonotype: Sequence at one end of the junction differs from germline and may be a read error.

The CDR3 is 19 amino acids. The germline gives CDR1 ENHRY, CDR2 SYGVKD. Sequenced input: liver tumor tissue from sampling region 2. Regarding subset: tumor region T2, inferior pole. The chain joins TRBV10-3 to TRBJ2-3; 10 bases are a match to TRBD2. This TCR was sampled from a man aged 35 to 55 with primary liver carcinoma and hepatitis B virus infection. CDR3 nucleotides: TGTGCCATTAGTGTAGGAGGAGCGGGAGGGCAACGGGGCACAGATACGCAGTATTTT. It yields the protein CAISVGGAGGQRGTDTQYF.